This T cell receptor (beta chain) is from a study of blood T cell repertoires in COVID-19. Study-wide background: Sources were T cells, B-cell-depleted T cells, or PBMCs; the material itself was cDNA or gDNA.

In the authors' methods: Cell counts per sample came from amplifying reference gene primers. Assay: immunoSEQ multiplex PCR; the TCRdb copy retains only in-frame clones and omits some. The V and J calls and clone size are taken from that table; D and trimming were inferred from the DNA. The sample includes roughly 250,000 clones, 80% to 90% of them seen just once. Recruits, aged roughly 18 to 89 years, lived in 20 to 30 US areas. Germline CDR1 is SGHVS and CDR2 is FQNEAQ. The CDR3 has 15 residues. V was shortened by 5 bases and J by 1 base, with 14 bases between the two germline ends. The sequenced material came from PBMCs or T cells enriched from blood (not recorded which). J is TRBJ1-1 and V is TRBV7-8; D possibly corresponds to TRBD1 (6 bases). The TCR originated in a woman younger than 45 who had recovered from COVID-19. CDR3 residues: CASSVDSYWNTEAFF. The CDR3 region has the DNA TGTGCCAGCAGCGTGGACAGTTACTGGAACACTGAAGCTTTCTTT.